These 15 T cell receptor beta chains came from one sample sequenced in a study of cytomegalovirus exposure and HLA in healthy donors. PCR involved 60 Vbeta and 13 Jbeta primers. The protocol was immunoSEQ multiplex PCR, while the TCRdb copy is restricted to in-frame clones and leaves out a portion. Among 100,000 to 150,000 clones listed, 80% were seen once. The sequencing sample was made of PBMCs. These receptors originate from a man aged 25-45 years in good health and CMV-seropositive.

This chain links TRBV4-1 with TRBJ2-5; 7 positions match TRBD1. The CDR3 runs to 15 residues. Trimming removed 5 bases from V and 1 base from J; junction bases left unmatched: 7. Germline assignment: CDR1 MGHRA and CDR2 YSYEKL. CDR3 coding DNA: TGCGCCAGCAGCGTTAGGGACAGTCTCCAAGAGACCCAGTACTTC. Its protein product is CASSVRDSLQETQYF.

The genes are TRBV5-1 and TRBJ2-1; D may be TRBD2 (5 bases). CDR1 is SGHRS and CDR2 is YFSETQ in the germline V gene. Trimming pared 0 bases from V and 0 bases from J, leaving 7 bases between. This CDR3 contains 15 residues. The DNA of the CDR3 is TGCGCCAGCAGCTTGGGAGGGAGCTCCTACAATGAGCAGTTCTTC. Protein: CASSLGGSSYNEQFF. The full variable domain, its missing parts supplied by reference TRBV5-1 and TRBJ2-1, is KAGVTQTPRYLIKTRGQQVTLSCSPISGHRSVSWYQQTPGQGLQFLFEYFSETQRNKGNFPGRFSGRQFSNSRSEMNVSTLELGDSALYLCASSLGGSSYNEQFFGPGTRLTVL.

V and J are TRBV7-3 and TRBJ2-1; 8 bases line up with TRBD2. Germline values: CDR1 SGHTA, CDR2 FQGTGA. This CDR3 region has 14 residues. The V gene end was trimmed by 4 bases and the J gene end by 8 bases; junction bases not matched to a gene: 7. CDR3 nucleotide sequence: TGTGCCAGCAGCTCCGGGGGGGCCCGAGATGAGCAGTTCTTC. This translates into CASSSGGARDEQFF. The full variable domain, with the rest looked up from reference TRBV7-3 and TRBJ2-1, is GAGVSQTPSNKVTEKGKYVELRCDPISGHTALYWYRQSLGQGPEFLIYFQGTGAADDSGLPNDRFFAVRPEGSVSTLKIQRTERGDSAVYLCASSSGGARDEQFFGPGTRLTVL.

As to this clone: At one end, the junction sequence differs from germline, possibly due to a read error. V usage is TRBV2 and J usage is TRBJ2-1, with 11 bases fitting TRBD2. CDR1 is SNHLY and CDR2 is FYNNEI in the germline V gene. This CDR3 is built from 12 residues. The CDR3 sequence is CARSSGGPEQFF. CDR3 coding DNA: TGTGCCAGATCTAGCGGGGGGCCTGAGCAATTCTTC.

The chain combines TRBV29-1 with TRBJ2-3, with a tentative D call TRBD1 (5 bases). Trimming pared 6 bases from V and 2 bases from J, leaving 15 bases between. CDR1 and CDR2 (germline): SQVTM, ANQGSEA. There are 14 residues in the CDR3. The CDR3 spells CSVKIRTPTDTQYF. The CDR3 DNA reads TGCAGCGTCAAAATCCGGACACCCACAGATACGCAGTATTTT.

This sequence joins TRBV6-1 and TRBJ1-1; 8 nucleotides match TRBD1. The CDR3 is 18 residues long. Trimming removed 4 bases from V and 5 bases from J; junction bases left unmatched: 18. CDR1 and CDR2 from the germline V gene are MNHNS and SASEGT. The CDR3: CASSALGQDPTGGTEAFF. The CDR3 DNA sequence: TGTGCCAGCAGTGCGCTGGGACAGGACCCGACCGGGGGGACTGAAGCTTTCTTT.

This clone has only a few counts. The junction departs from the called germline gene at one end, perhaps through a read error. This chain connects TRBV28 to TRBJ2-3; D may be TRBD1 (6 bases). Per germline, CDR1 MDHEN and CDR2 SYDVKM. The CDR3 has 14 amino acids. The CDR3 nucleotides are TGTGCCAACAGTGACAGGCAGAACCTGGATACGCAGTATTTT. Protein: CANSDRQNLDTQYF.

This rearrangement joins TRBV5-4 to TRBJ2-5; 7 bases are shared with TRBD2. This CDR3 spans 15 amino acids. V trimming: 0 bases; J trimming: 4 bases; junction bases outside the gene matches: 6. Germline values: CDR1 SGHNT, CDR2 YYREEE (reference sequence). The CDR3 region has the DNA TGTGCCAGCAGCTTGGCCGGACGGGGGGTAGAGACCCAGTACTTC. This gives the protein CASSLAGRGVETQYF.

V gene TRBV5-1 combines with J gene TRBJ2-3; TRBD1 matches at 7 bases. The germline gives CDR1 SGHRS, CDR2 YFSETQ. The CDR3 has 14 residues. V trimming: 7 bases; J trimming: 8 bases; junction bases outside the gene matches: 13. CDR3 residues: CASSMTGSSGTQYF. CDR3 nucleotides: TGCGCCAGCTCAATGACAGGGAGCTCGGGTACGCAGTATTTT.

The V call is TRBV10-3, the J call TRBJ2-2; 12 nucleotides line up with TRBD1. V trimming: 4 bases; J trimming: 6 bases; junction bases outside the gene matches: 6. The CDR3 loop spans 16 amino acids. Germline V gene lookup returns CDR1 ENHRY and CDR2 SYGVKD. The CDR3 bases are TGTGCCATCAGTGGGGGGACAGGGGGCATCCCCGGGGAGCTGTTTTTT. Protein product: CAISGGTGGIPGELFF.

The genes are TRBV10-3 and TRBJ1-2, with a weak D call TRBD1 (6 bases). The CDR3 is 14 amino acids. The germline V gene has CDR1 ENHRY and CDR2 SYGVKD. V was shortened by 5 bases and J by 2 bases, with 12 bases between the two germline ends. The CDR3 protein is CAISSQGQNYGYTF. The DNA for the CDR3 is TGTGCCATCAGTTCACAGGGCCAGAACTATGGCTACACCTTC.

The chain employs TRBV5-6 and TRBJ2-3, with 12 bases fitting TRBD2. Germline V gene sequence: CDR1 SGHDT, CDR2 YYEEEE. Trimming at V came to 4 bases and at J to 3 bases, leaving 9 bases not matched to a gene. This CDR3 comprises 17 residues. This CDR3 reads CASSRGASGGGTDTQYF. CDR3 DNA sequence: TGTGCCAGCAGCCGCGGGGCTAGCGGGGGGGGAACAGATACGCAGTATTTT.

This clone was seen just once. This chain joins TRBV12-5 and TRBJ2-7; possible D gene TRBD1, 6 bases. Germline CDR1 LGHNT, CDR2 FRNRAP. V was cut by 6 bases and J by 5 bases, with 20 bases left in between. The CDR3 covers 15 residues. The CDR3 coding sequence is TGTGCTAGTGGCCACGCGTTGGGGGCCGACAACGAGCAGTACTTC. This codes for CASGHALGADNEQYF.

V gene TRBV29-1 combines with J gene TRBJ1-5; D perhaps matches TRBD1 (5 bases). This CDR3 has 13 residues. Germline CDR1 reads SQVTM; CDR2 reads ANQGSEA. The germline V and J ends were trimmed by 6 bases and 0 bases, with 9 bases remaining between them. The CDR3: CSVETGSNQPQHF. In DNA form, the CDR3 reads TGCAGCGTCGAAACAGGTAGCAATCAGCCCCAGCATTTT.

The chain employs TRBV27 and TRBJ1-4, with D unresolved. The CDR3 runs to 15 residues. CDR1 and CDR2 (germline): MNHEY, SMNVEV (reference sequence). Trimming stripped 5 bases from V and 2 bases from J, with 12 bases between. In nucleotides, the CDR3 is TGTGCCAGCAGTCTGTCTTTCCCCACTAATGAAAAACTGTTTTTT. It translates to CASSLSFPTNEKLFF.